A single sample is the source of the 32 T cell receptor beta chains below, sequenced in a study of beta chain features in type 1 diabetes. General study results and limits: For Type 1 diabetes patients, all four CD4+ subsets carried TCRB CDR3s that were moderately but significantly shorter.

These receptors have no identified antigens. As every portion of the isolated RNA was reverse transcribed, the sequencing read expressed TCRB transcripts. Profiled with immunoSEQ multiplex PCR; TCRdb holds only in-frame clones, not every one. This sample carries hundreds of thousands of clones, roughly a tenth of them seen once, and the ten largest clones take roughly 0.017%. Sample: naive CD4+ T cells from blood. These receptor sequences come from a man aged 30 to 39 with type 1 diabetes.

The V call is TRBV4-3, the J call TRBJ1-3; 7 bases map to TRBD1. This CDR3 has 16 amino acids. J gave up 3 bases and V 1 base, and 6 bases lay outside the gene matches. Germline V gene lookup returns CDR1 LGHNA and CDR2 YSLEER. CDR3 coding DNA: TGCGCCAGCAGCCAAGGACAGGGTAGATTTGGAAACACCATATATTTT. It specifies CASSQGQGRFGNTIYF.

The chain combines TRBV4-1 with TRBJ1-2, with a possible D match to TRBD1 (5 bases). CDR1 is MGHRA, CDR2 YSYEKL, per germline. Trimming took 0 bases from V and 3 from J, leaving 8 bases between them. This CDR3 spans 14 amino acids. CDR3 loop: CASSQDGAYYGYTF. In DNA form, the CDR3 reads TGCGCCAGCAGCCAAGATGGGGCCTACTATGGCTACACCTTC.

This clone was picked up a small number of times. The chain combines TRBV30 with TRBJ1-4, with 7 nucleotides matching TRBD1. Germline V lookup: CDR1 GTSNPN, CDR2 SVGIG (reference sequence). The CDR3 consists of 15 residues. J lost 2 bases, V lost 1 base, and 4 bases had no gene match. The CDR3 is CAWSDLRGTNEKLFF. CDR3 sequence (DNA): TGTGCCTGGAGTGACCTCAGGGGGACTAATGAAAAACTGTTTTTT. Drawing the rest from reference TRBV30 and TRBJ1-4, the complete variable domain is SQTIHQWPATLVQPVGSPLSLECTVEGTSNPNLYWYRQAAGRGLQLLFYSVGIGQISSEVPQNLSASRPQDRQFILSSKKLLLSDSGFYLCAWSDLRGTNEKLFFGSGTQLSVL.

This clone was found a few times. The rearrangement joins TRBV4-1 to TRBJ2-2, with 7 nucleotides matching TRBD1. Trimming took 1 base from V and 6 from J; bases not matched to a gene: 8. This CDR3 is 16 amino acids long. Germline CDR1 and CDR2: MGHRA and YSYEKL. The CDR3 DNA reads as TGCGCCAGCAGCCAAGGGGAAGGGGGCAGAGCCGGGGAGCTGTTTTTT. As protein: CASSQGEGGRAGELFF.

This chain joins TRBV9 and TRBJ1-5; perhaps TRBD1 as D (6 bases). The CDR3 spans 13 residues. The germline V and J ends were trimmed by 7 bases and 5 bases, with 13 bases remaining between them. Germline assignment: CDR1 SGDLS and CDR2 YYNGEE. DNA for the CDR3: TGTGCCAGCTCATCAGGGGTCCATCAGCCCCAGCATTTT. Translated: CASSSGVHQPQHF. Supplemented by reference TRBV9 and TRBJ1-5, the full variable domain reads DSGVTQTPKHLITATGQRVTLRCSPRSGDLSVYWYQQSLDQGLQFLIQYYNGEERAKGNILERFSAQQFPDLHSELNLSSLELGDSALYFCASSSGVHQPQHFGDGTRLSIL.

CDR3 protein: CAWSVRAGGRSEQFF. CDR3 nucleotide sequence: TGTGCCTGGAGTGTAAGAGCGGGGGGACGGAGTGAGCAGTTCTTC. The V gene is TRBV30, the J gene TRBJ2-1; 9 positions match TRBD2. Germline loops: CDR1 GTSNPN, CDR2 SVGIG (reference sequence). The CDR3 contains 15 residues. The junction had 9 bases not matched to a gene; V was cut back by 0 bases and J by 9 bases.

This clone has just a few counts. Other DNA variants within this sample encode the same CDR3. The V call is TRBV30, the J call TRBJ1-2; 8 nucleotides align to TRBD1. The CDR3 is made up of 13 amino acids. Germline-derived CDR1 and CDR2 are GTSNPN and SVGIG (reference sequence). V was pared by 0 bases and J by 8 bases, with 5 bases of the junction left unmatched. DNA of the CDR3: TGTGCCTGGAGTGTTTCAGGGGGCTACGGCTACACCTTC. Protein: CAWSVSGGYGYTF.

The chain links TRBV18 to TRBJ2-1; D is perhaps TRBD1 (5 bases). The CDR3 extends over 15 amino acids. Trimming took 5 bases from V and 3 from J, leaving 14 bases between them. Germline-derived CDR1 and CDR2 are KGHSH and LQKENI. The CDR3, as DNA: TGTGCCAGCTCAGATCAGGGTTATAGCTACAATGAGCAGTTCTTC. Its translation: CASSDQGYSYNEQFF.

The chain recombines TRBV30 with TRBJ1-2; TRBD1 matches 9 bases. Germline V gene data show CDR1 as GTSNPN and CDR2 as SVGIG (reference sequence). The V segment lost 2 bases and the J segment 10 bases; nucleotides outside the gene matches: 5. The CDR3 spans 12 residues. In DNA form, the CDR3 reads TGTGCCTGGAGTCGGGACAGGGAATTCTACACCTTC. Protein: CAWSRDREFYTF.

This chain links TRBV6-1 with TRBJ1-1, with D possibly matching TRBD1 (5 bases). The germline V gene encodes CDR1 MNHNS and CDR2 SASEGT. This CDR3 contains 15 residues. The ends were cut back, 6 bases at V and 8 bases at J, with 22 bases in the middle. CDR3 bases: TGTGCCAGCAGCGAATCGGTGTGGACACCCAGAGAAGCTTTCTTT. Protein sequence: CASSESVWTPREAFF.

In its sample, this clone was seen a few times. V gene TRBV5-4 combines with J gene TRBJ2-5; 8 positions agree with TRBD1. This CDR3 contains 14 residues. The V gene end was trimmed by 3 bases and the J gene end by 4 bases; junction bases not matched to a gene: 5. Per the germline V gene, CDR1 is SGHNT and CDR2 is YYREEE (reference sequence). The CDR3 sequence is CASSYKTGGETQYF. The CDR3 DNA reads TGTGCCAGCAGCTATAAAACAGGGGGAGAGACCCAGTACTTC. Full variable domain (rest looked up from reference TRBV5-4 and TRBJ2-5): ETGVTQSPTHLIKTRGQQVTLRCSSQSGHNTVSWYQQALGQGPQFIFQYYREEENGRGNFPPRFSGLQFPNYSSELNVNALELDDSALYLCASSYKTGGETQYFGPGTRLLVL.

This chain links TRBV29-1 with TRBJ2-2, with unresolved D. Looked up from germline, CDR1 is SQVTM and CDR2 is ANQGSEA. The CDR3 totals 14 residues. Between the trimmed V and J ends, which lost 4 bases and 1 base, there was a span of 10 bases. For the CDR3, the DNA is TGCAGCGTTGGACATCGCATGAACACCGGGGAGCTGTTTTTT. Its translation: CSVGHRMNTGELFF.

This clone came up a few times. The chain carries TRBV29-1 and TRBJ1-2; D is uncertain. The germline V gene has CDR1 SQVTM and CDR2 ANQGSEA. The CDR3 has 16 residues. V was trimmed by 4 bases and J by 4 bases, leaving 22 bases between them. CDR3 sequence: CSVGSLTVGRGYGYTF. The CDR3 bases are TGCAGCGTTGGGTCTCTCACGGTCGGGCGGGGCTATGGCTACACCTTC.

This clone was observed a few times. The chain uses TRBV29-1 and TRBJ1-1; 7 nucleotides line up with TRBD1. CDR1 and CDR2 from the germline V gene are SQVTM and ANQGSEA. The CDR3 runs 13 residues. V shed 7 bases and J 0 bases; nucleotides not matched to a gene: 5. The CDR3 loop is CSGAGTVNTEAFF. Here the CDR3 DNA reads TGCAGCGGGGCCGGGACAGTGAACACTGAAGCTTTCTTT.

This clone was found a few times. The V and J genes are TRBV11-3 and TRBJ2-1; 7 nucleotides line up with TRBD2. CDR1 is SGHNT and CDR2 is YENEEA in the germline V gene. V trimming: 8 bases; J trimming: 1 base; junction bases outside the gene matches: 5. The CDR3 is 14 amino acids. Here the CDR3 reads CASSPGGSYNEQFF. CDR3 nucleotide sequence: TGTGCCAGCTCTCCGGGGGGTTCCTACAATGAGCAGTTCTTC.

This clone was observed a few times. The rearrangement links TRBV29-1 to TRBJ2-5, with D hard to call. The V end lost 2 bases, the J end lost 1 base, and 11 bases lay between the germline ends. There are 14 residues in the CDR3. The germline V gene has CDR1 SQVTM and CDR2 ANQGSEA. This chain's CDR3 is CSVERSNSQETQYF. In DNA form, the CDR3 reads TGCAGCGTTGAACGGTCTAACAGCCAAGAGACCCAGTACTTC. Looking up the rest from reference TRBV29-1 and TRBJ2-5 gives the full variable domain: SAVISQKPSRDICQRGTSLTIQCQVDSQVTMMFWYRQQPGQSLTLIATANQGSEATYESGFVIDKFPISRPNLTFSTLTVSNMSPEDSSIYLCSVERSNSQETQYFGPGTRLLVL.

This clone was picked up a small number of times. The chain joins TRBV19 to TRBJ2-3; the D gene is possibly TRBD2 (6 bases). Trimming cost V 6 bases and J 0 bases, with 7 bases left between them. The germline gives CDR1 LNHDA, CDR2 SQIVND (reference sequence). The CDR3 spans 13 residues. CDR3 DNA: TGTGCCAGTAGGGACTATAGCACAGATACGCAGTATTTT. This codes for CASRDYSTDTQYF.

The chain recombines TRBV9 with TRBJ2-5; 10 bases are shared with TRBD2. Per the germline V gene, CDR1 is SGDLS and CDR2 is YYNGEE. This CDR3 region has 18 residues. With V trimmed by 3 bases and J by 5 bases, 16 bases remained unmatched. CDR3 bases: TGTGCCAGCAGCGCCGAGGGGAGCGGGGGGGTCGGCGCGGAGACCCAGTACTTC. Protein product: CASSAEGSGGVGAETQYF.

This clone was picked up a small number of times. This sequence joins TRBV14 and TRBJ2-1; perhaps TRBD1 as D (6 bases). The CDR3 is 17 residues long. Germline CDR1 reads SGHDN; CDR2 reads FVKESK. With 4 bases removed from V and 0 bases from J, the gap between germline ends came to 16 bases. Written as DNA, the CDR3 is TGTGCCAGCAGCCGGACGACAGGTGGAGGCTCCTACAATGAGCAGTTCTTC. Encoded protein: CASSRTTGGGSYNEQFF.

The table lists this clone with a few counts. This rearrangement joins TRBV7-9 to TRBJ1-4; D might be TRBD1 (6 bases). Trimming took off 1 base at V and 5 bases at J, with 11 bases between the two ends. Germline V lookup: CDR1 SEHNR, CDR2 FQNEAQ (reference sequence). The CDR3 is made up of 15 amino acids. CDR3 DNA sequence: TGTGCCAGCAGCTTAGTGGGCAGGGGAAATGAAAAACTGTTTTTT. Translating gives CASSLVGRGNEKLFF.

This clone came up a few times. The gene calls are TRBV29-1 and TRBJ1-4; the D is unclear. Trimming left V 2 bases short and J 7 bases short, with 14 bases between. CDR1 is SQVTM and CDR2 is ANQGSEA in the germline V gene. CDR3 length equals 14 residues. Written as DNA, the CDR3 is TGCAGCGTTGAATACAGTGCGTCCGGTGAAAAACTGTTTTTT. Protein product: CSVEYSASGEKLFF.

This chain connects TRBV19 to TRBJ1-1; 9 bases agree with TRBD1. The CDR3 consists of 16 residues. CDR1 and CDR2 (germline): LNHDA, SQIVND (reference sequence). V shed 8 bases and J 5 bases; nucleotides not matched to a gene: 15. For the CDR3, the DNA is TGTGCCAGTGCCAAACCTCGACAGGGGGGAAGGACTGAAGCTTTCTTT. This codes for CASAKPRQGGRTEAFF.

V is TRBV6-6 and J is TRBJ2-7; D might be TRBD1 (6 bases). The V gene's germline CDR1 is MNHNY and CDR2 SVGAGI (reference sequence). This CDR3 comprises 12 residues. Trimming left V 4 bases short and J 5 bases short, with 9 bases between. The CDR3 protein is CASSSQGHEQYF. The CDR3, as DNA: TGTGCCAGCAGTTCACAGGGCCACGAGCAGTACTTC.

The chain employs TRBV5-4 and TRBJ1-4, with TRBD1 as a possible D gene (6 bases). The CDR3 spans 14 residues. Germline V CDR1 and CDR2: SGHNT, YYREEE (reference sequence). Trimming cost V 1 base and J 2 bases, with 6 bases left between them. This CDR3 reads CASSLQGTNEKLFF. The CDR3 nucleotides read TGTGCCAGCAGCTTGCAGGGGACTAATGAAAAACTGTTTTTT.

The V and J genes are TRBV19 and TRBJ2-1; D is unresolved. Germline loops: CDR1 LNHDA, CDR2 SQIVND (reference sequence). The CDR3 has 13 residues. Deletions cut 2 bases from V and 6 bases from J, with 8 bases between. The CDR3 DNA is TGTGCCAGTAGTATACTCCCCAGCAATGAGCAGTTCTTC. Translation: CASSILPSNEQFF.

This rearrangement joins TRBV18 to TRBJ1-2; D ambiguous. Trimming stripped 2 bases from V and 4 bases from J, with 14 bases between. The CDR3 consists of 15 residues. The germline V gene has CDR1 KGHSH and CDR2 LQKENI. The CDR3 spells CASSPLAAPLYGYTF. CDR3 bases: TGTGCCAGCTCACCATTGGCGGCCCCTCTCTATGGCTACACCTTC.

The V and J genes are TRBV4-3 and TRBJ1-2, with 8 bases aligning to TRBD1. Germline V gene data show CDR1 as LGHNA and CDR2 as YSLEER. The CDR3 is made up of 17 amino acids. V was pared by 1 base and J by 2 bases, with 9 bases of the junction left unmatched. CDR3: CASSQVWWTGKNYGYTF. CDR3 nucleotide sequence: TGCGCCAGCAGCCAAGTTTGGTGGACAGGGAAAAACTATGGCTACACCTTC.

This clone was seen a handful of times. The chain links TRBV5-4 to TRBJ2-2; a possible D gene is TRBD1 (6 bases). Germline CDR1 and CDR2: SGHNT and YYREEE (reference sequence). Trimming cost V 5 bases and J 2 bases, with 19 bases left between them. The CDR3 covers 17 residues. The CDR3 sequence: CASSTKPGHPNTGELFF. Written as DNA, the CDR3 is TGTGCCAGCAGTACAAAACCGGGACACCCAAACACCGGGGAGCTGTTTTTT.

The chain recombines TRBV6-1 with TRBJ2-2; 8 positions agree with TRBD2. The length of the CDR3 is 13 residues. Trimming removed 8 bases from V and 7 bases from J; junction bases left unmatched: 6. Germline assignment: CDR1 MNHNS and CDR2 SASEGT. The DNA of the CDR3 is TGTGCCAGCGTCGGACTAGCAGTCGGGGAGCTGTTTTTT. This gives the protein CASVGLAVGELFF.

This clone turned up a few times. This chain joins TRBV5-1 and TRBJ1-2; 7 bases agree with TRBD1. Germline loops: CDR1 SGHRS, CDR2 YFSETQ. CDR3 length: 14 amino acids. The trim removed 8 bases at V and 5 bases at J, leaving 12 bases unmatched. CDR3 sequence (DNA): TGCGCCAGAAGCGTAAAGGGGGCGGATTATGGCTACACCTTC. Translation: CARSVKGADYGYTF. Full variable domain (remainder filled in from reference TRBV5-1 and TRBJ1-2): KAGVTQTPRYLIKTRGQQVTLSCSPISGHRSVSWYQQTPGQGLQFLFEYFSETQRNKGNFPGRFSGRQFSNSRSEMNVSTLELGDSALYLCARSVKGADYGYTFGSGTRLTVV.

The chain uses TRBV15 and TRBJ1-6; D gene ambiguous. Germline V gene data show CDR1 as LNHNV and CDR2 as YYDKDF (reference sequence). V was shortened by 3 bases and J by 9 bases, with 6 bases between the two germline ends. The length of the CDR3 is 12 residues. CDR3 residues: CATSRGGSPLHF. CDR3 DNA: TGTGCCACCAGCAGGGGAGGTTCACCCCTCCACTTT.

This clone came up a few times. The chain links TRBV19 to TRBJ2-2; unclear D gene. V was pared by 6 bases and J by 1 base, with 9 bases between. The germline gives CDR1 LNHDA, CDR2 SQIVND (reference sequence). This CDR3 spans 14 amino acids. DNA of the CDR3: TGTGCCAGTAGACCAGCAGGGAACACCGGGGAGCTGTTTTTT. Residues: CASRPAGNTGELFF.